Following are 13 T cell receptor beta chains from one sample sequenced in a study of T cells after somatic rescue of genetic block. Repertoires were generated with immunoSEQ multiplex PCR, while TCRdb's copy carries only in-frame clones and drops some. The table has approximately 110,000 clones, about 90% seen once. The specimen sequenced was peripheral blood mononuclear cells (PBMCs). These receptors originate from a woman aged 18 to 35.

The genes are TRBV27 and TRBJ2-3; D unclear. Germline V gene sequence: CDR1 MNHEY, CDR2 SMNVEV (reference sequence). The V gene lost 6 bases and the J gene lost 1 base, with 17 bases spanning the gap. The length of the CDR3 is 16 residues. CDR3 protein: CASRGNRSVGTDTQYF. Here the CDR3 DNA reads TGTGCCAGCAGGGGGAACCGGTCAGTGGGCACAGATACGCAGTATTTT.

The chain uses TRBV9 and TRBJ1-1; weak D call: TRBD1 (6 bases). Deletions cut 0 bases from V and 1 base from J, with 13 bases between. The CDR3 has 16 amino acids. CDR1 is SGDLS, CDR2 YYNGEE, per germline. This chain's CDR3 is CASSVGGRGRNTEAFF. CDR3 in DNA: TGTGCCAGCAGCGTAGGTGGCAGGGGAAGGAACACTGAAGCTTTCTTT. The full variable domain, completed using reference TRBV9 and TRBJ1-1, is DSGVTQTPKHLITATGQRVTLRCSPRSGDLSVYWYQQSLDQGLQFLIQYYNGEERAKGNILERFSAQQFPDLHSELNLSSLELGDSALYFCASSVGGRGRNTEAFFGQGTRLTVV.

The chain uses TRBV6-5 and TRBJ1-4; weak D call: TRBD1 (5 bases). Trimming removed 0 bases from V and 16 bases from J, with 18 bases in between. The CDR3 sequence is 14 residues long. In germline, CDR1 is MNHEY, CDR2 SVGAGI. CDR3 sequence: CASSYSNVPGRRFF. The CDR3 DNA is TGTGCCAGCAGTTACTCGAATGTGCCGGGACGCCGGTTTTTT.

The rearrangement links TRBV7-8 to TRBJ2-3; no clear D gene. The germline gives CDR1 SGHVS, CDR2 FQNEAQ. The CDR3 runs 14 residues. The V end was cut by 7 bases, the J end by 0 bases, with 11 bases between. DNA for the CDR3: TGTGCCAGCACCGCTCCTACTAGCACAGATACGCAGTATTTT. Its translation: CASTAPTSTDTQYF.

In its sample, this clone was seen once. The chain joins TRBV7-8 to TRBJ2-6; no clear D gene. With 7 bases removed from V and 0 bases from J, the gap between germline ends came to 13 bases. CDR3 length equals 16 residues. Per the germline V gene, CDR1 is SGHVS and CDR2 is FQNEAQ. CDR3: CASKLIPSSGANVLTF. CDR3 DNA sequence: TGTGCCAGCAAACTTATTCCCAGCTCTGGGGCCAACGTCCTGACTTTC.

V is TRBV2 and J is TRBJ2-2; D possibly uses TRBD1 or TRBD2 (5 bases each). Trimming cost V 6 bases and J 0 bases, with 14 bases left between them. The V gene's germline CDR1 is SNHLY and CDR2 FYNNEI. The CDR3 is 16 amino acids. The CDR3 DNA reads TGTGCCAGCAGGAGGTTCGGGGCTACGAACACCGGGGAGCTGTTTTTT. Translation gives CASRRFGATNTGELFF.

The chain's CDR3 is CASSGGLKRVTQYF. The CDR3 DNA is TGTGCCAGCAGCGGGGGGTTGAAAAGGGTTACGCAGTATTTT. The chain is built from TRBV7-2 and TRBJ2-3, with a weak D call TRBD2 (6 bases). Germline V gives CDR1 SGHTA, CDR2 FQGNSA. V was shortened by 5 bases and J by 8 bases, with 17 bases between the two germline ends. The CDR3 totals 14 residues.

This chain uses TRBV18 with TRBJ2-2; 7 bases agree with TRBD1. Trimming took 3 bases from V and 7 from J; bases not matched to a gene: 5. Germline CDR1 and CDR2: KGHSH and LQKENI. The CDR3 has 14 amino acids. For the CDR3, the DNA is TGTGCCAGCTCACCTGGGACAGCCGTCGGGGAGCTGTTTTTT. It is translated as CASSPGTAVGELFF.

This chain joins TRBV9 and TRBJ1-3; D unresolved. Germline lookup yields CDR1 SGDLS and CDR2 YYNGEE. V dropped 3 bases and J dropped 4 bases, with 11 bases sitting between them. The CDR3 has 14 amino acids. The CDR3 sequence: CASSERASGNTIYF. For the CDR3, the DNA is TGTGCCAGCAGCGAGAGGGCATCAGGAAACACCATATATTTT.

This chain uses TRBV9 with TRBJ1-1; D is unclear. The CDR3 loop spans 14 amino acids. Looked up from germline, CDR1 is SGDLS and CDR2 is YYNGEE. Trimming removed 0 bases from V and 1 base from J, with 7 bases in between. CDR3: CASSVGNPNTEAFF. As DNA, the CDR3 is TGTGCCAGCAGCGTAGGGAATCCGAACACTGAAGCTTTCTTT.

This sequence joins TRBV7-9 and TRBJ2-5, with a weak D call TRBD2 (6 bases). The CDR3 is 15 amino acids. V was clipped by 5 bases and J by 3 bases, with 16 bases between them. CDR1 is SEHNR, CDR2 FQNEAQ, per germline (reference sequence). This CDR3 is CASSLDRGGEETQYF. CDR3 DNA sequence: TGTGCCAGCAGCCTGGATAGGGGAGGAGAAGAGACCCAGTACTTC.

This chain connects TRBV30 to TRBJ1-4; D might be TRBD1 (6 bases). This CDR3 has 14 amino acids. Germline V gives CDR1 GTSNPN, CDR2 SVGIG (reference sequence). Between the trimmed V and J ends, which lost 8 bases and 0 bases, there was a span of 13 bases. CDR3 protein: CAVSGGATNEKLFF. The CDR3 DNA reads TGTGCCGTCAGCGGGGGCGCAACTAATGAAAAACTGTTTTTT.

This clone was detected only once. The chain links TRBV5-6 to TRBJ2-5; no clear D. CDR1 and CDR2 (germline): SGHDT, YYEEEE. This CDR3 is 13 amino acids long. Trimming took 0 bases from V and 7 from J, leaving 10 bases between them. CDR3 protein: CASSLGRPGTQYF. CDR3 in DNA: TGTGCCAGCAGCTTGGGGCGGCCCGGGACCCAGTACTTC.